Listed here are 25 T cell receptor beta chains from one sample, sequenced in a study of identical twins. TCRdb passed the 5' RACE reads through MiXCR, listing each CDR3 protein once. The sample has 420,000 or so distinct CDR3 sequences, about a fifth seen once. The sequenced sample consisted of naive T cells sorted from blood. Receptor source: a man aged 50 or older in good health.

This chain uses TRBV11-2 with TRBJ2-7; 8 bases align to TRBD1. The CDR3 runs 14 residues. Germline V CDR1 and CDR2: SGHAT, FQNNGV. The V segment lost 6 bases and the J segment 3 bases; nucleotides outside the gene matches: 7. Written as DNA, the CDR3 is TGTGCCAGCAGATTACTCGACAGGGGCTACGAGCAGTACTTC. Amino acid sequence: CASRLLDRGYEQYF. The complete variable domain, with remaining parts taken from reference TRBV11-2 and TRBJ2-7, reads EAGVAQSPRYKIIEKRQSVAFWCNPISGHATLYWYQQILGQGPKLLIQFQNNGVVDDSQLPKDRFSAERLKGVDSTLKIQPAKLEDSAVYLCASRLLDRGYEQYFGPGTRLTVT.

CDR3 in amino acids: CAWKYGGNTEAFF. For the CDR3, the DNA is TGTGCCTGGAAGTACGGGGGGAACACTGAAGCTTTCTTT. The chain recombines TRBV30 with TRBJ1-1; possible D gene TRBD1, 5 bases. With 4 bases removed from V and 1 base from J, the gap between germline ends came to 10 bases. Per germline, CDR1 GTSNPN and CDR2 SVGIG (reference sequence). The CDR3 consists of 13 residues.

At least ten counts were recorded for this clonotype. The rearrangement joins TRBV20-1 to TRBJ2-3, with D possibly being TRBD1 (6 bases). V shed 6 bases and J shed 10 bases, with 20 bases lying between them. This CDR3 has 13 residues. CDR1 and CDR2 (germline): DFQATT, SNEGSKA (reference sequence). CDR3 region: CSAIRRTDKAQYF. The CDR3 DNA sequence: TGCAGTGCCATTAGACGGACAGATAAGGCGCAGTATTTT.

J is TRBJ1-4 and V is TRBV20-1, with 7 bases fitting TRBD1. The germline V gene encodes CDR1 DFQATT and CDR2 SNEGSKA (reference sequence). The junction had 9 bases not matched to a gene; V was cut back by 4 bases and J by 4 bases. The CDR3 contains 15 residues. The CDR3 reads CSATGTAAFNEKLFF. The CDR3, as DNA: TGCAGTGCTACCGGGACAGCGGCTTTTAATGAAAAACTGTTTTTT.

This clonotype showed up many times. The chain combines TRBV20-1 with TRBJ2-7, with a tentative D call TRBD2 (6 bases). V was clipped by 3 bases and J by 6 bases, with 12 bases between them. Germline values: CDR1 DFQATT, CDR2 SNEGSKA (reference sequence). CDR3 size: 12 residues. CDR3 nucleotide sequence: TGCAGTGCTAGCGATCAGGGAGGCGAGCAGTACTTC. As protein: CSASDQGGEQYF.

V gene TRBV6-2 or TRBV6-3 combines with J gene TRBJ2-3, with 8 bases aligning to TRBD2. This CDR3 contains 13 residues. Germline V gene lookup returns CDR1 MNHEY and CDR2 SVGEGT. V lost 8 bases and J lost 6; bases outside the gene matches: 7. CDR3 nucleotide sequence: TGTGCCAGCGCGGGAGGCCACTCGGATACGCAGTATTTT. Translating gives CASAGGHSDTQYF.

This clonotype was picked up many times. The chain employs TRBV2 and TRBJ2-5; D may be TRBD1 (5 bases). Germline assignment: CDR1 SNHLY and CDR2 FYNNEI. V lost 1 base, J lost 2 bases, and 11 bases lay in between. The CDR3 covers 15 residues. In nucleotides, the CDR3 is TGTGCCAGCAGTGAAGAGTGGGGCCAGCAAGAGACCCAGTACTTC. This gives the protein CASSEEWGQQETQYF. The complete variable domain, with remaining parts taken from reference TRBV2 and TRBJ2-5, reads EPEVTQTPSHQVTQMGQEVILRCVPISNHLYFYWYRQILGQKVEFLVSFYNNEISEKSEIFDDQFSVERPDGSNFTLKIRSTKLEDSAMYFCASSEEWGQQETQYFGPGTRLLVL.

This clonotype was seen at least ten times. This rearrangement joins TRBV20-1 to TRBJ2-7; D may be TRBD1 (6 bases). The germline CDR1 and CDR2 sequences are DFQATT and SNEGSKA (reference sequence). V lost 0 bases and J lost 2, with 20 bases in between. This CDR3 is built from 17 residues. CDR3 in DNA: TGCAGTGCTAGAGATCCGATGGACAGACGATTAGCCTACGAGCAGTACTTC. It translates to CSARDPMDRRLAYEQYF.

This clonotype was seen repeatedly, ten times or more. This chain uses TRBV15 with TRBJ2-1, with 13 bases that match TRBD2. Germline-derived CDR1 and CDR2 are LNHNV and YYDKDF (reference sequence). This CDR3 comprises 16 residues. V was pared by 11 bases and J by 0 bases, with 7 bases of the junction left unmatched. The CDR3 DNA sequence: TGTGCCTCGGCACTAGCGGGAGGGAGCTCCTACAATGAGCAGTTCTTC. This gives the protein CASALAGGSSYNEQFF.

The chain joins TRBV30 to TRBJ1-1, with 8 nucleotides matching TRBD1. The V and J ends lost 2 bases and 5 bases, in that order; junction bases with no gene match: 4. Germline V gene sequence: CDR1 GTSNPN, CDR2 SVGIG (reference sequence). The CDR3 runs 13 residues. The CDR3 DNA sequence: TGTGCCTGGAGTTCAGGGGGCAGGACTGAAGCTTTCTTT. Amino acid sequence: CAWSSGGRTEAFF.

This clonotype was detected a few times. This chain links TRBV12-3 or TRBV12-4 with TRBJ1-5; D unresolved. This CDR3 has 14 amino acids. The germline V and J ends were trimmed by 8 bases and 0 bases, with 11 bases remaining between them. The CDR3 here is CASHLGISNQPQHF. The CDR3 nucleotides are TGTGCCAGCCATCTAGGGATTAGCAATCAGCCCCAGCATTTT.

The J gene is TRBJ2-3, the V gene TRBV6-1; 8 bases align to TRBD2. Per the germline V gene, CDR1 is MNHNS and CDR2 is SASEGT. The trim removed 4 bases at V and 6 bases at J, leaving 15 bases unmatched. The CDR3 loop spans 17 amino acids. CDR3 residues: CASSGLGSGGTGDTQYF. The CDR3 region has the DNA TGTGCCAGCAGTGGCTTGGGGAGCGGGGGTACCGGTGATACGCAGTATTTT.

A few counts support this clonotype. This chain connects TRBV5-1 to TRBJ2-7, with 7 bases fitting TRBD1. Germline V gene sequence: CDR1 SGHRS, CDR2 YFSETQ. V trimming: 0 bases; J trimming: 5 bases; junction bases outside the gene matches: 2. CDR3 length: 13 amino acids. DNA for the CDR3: TGCGCCAGCAGCTTGGCGCAGGGGGACGAGCAGTACTTC. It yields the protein CASSLAQGDEQYF.

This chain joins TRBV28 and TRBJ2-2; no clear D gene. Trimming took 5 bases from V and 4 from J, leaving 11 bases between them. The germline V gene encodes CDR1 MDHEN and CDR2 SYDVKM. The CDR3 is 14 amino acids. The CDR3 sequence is CASSPNRLTGELFF. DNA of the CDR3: TGTGCCAGCAGTCCGAATCGGCTCACCGGGGAGCTGTTTTTT. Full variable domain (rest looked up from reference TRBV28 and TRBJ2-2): DVKVTQSSRYLVKRTGEKVFLECVQDMDHENMFWYRQDPGLGLRLIYFSYDVKMKEKGDIPEGYSVSREKKERFSLILESASTNQTSMYLCASSPNRLTGELFFGEGSRLTVL.

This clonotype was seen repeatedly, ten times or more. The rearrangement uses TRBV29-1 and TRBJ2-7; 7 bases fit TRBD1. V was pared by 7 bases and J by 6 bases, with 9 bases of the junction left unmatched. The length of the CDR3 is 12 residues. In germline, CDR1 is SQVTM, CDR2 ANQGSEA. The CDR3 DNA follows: TGCAGCGCAAAAGATACAGGGGTCGAGCAGTACTTC. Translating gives CSAKDTGVEQYF.

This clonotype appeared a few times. CDR3 sequence (DNA): TGTGCCAGCAGCTTAGAGGGGGGGGTAGGAAACACCATATATTTT. The encoded protein is CASSLEGGVGNTIYF. The rearrangement joins TRBV7-2 to TRBJ1-3; D might be TRBD1 (6 bases). CDR1 SGHTA and CDR2 FQGNSA come from the germline V gene. The length of the CDR3 is 15 residues. Trimming pared 1 base from V and 4 bases from J, leaving 11 bases between.

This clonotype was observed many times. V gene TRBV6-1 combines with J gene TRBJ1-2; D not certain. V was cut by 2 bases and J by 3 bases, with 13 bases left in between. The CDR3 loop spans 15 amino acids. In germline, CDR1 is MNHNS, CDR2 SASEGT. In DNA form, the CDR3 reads TGTGCCAGCAGTGAAAACATTCCGTCCTACTATGGCTACACCTTC. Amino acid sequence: CASSENIPSYYGYTF.

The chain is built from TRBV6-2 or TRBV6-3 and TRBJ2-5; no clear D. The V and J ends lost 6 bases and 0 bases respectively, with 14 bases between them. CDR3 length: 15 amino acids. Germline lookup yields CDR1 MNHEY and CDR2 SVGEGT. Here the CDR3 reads CASSPGRINQETQYF. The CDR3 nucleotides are TGTGCCAGCAGCCCCGGACGGATAAACCAAGAGACCCAGTACTTC.

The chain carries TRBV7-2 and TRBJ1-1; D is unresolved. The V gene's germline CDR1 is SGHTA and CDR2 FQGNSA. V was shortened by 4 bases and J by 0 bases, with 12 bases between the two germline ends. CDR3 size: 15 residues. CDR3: CASSYSRALNTEAFF. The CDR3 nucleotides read TGTGCCAGCAGCTACTCCCGGGCCTTGAACACTGAAGCTTTCTTT.

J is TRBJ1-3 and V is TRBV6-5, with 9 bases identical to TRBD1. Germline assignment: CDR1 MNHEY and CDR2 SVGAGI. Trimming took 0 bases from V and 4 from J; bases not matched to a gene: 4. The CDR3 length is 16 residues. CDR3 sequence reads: CASSYSTGTGGNTIYF. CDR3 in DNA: TGTGCCAGCAGTTACTCGACCGGGACAGGGGGAAACACCATATATTTT.

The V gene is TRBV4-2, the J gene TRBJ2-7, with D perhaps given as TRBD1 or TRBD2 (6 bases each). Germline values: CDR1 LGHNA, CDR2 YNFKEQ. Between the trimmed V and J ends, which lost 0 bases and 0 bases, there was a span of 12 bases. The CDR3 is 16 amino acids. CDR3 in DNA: TGTGCCAGCAGCCAAGAACGGGGGCCCAGCTCCTACGAGCAGTACTTC. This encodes CASSQERGPSSYEQYF.

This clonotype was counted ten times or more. DNA of the CDR3: TGCGCCAGCAGCTTGGCAGGCAGGGGACGGTCACCCCTCCACTTT. Its translation: CASSLAGRGRSPLHF. This chain joins TRBV5-1 and TRBJ1-6; tentatively, D is TRBD1 (6 bases). With 0 bases removed from V and 10 bases from J, the gap between germline ends came to 14 bases. This CDR3 has 15 residues. The germline V gene has CDR1 SGHRS and CDR2 YFSETQ.

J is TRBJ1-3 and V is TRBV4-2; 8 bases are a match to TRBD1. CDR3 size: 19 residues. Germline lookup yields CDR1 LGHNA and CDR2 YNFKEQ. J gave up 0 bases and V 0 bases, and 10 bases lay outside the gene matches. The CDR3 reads CASSQDRAGGRLSGNTIYF. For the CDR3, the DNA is TGTGCCAGCAGCCAAGATAGGGCAGGGGGCCGACTCTCTGGAAACACCATATATTTT.

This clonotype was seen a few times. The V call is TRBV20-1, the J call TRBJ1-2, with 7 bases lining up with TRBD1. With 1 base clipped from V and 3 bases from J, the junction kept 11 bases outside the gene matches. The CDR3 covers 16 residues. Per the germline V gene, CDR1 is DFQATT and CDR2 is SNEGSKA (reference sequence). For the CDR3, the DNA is TGCAGTGCTAGAGTTCCGACAGGGACTTTCGACTATGGCTACACCTTC. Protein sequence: CSARVPTGTFDYGYTF.

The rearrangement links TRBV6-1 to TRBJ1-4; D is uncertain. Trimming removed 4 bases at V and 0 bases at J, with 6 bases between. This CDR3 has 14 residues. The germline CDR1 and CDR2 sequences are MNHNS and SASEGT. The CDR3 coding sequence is TGTGCCAGCAGTGTCACTGCAACTAATGAAAAACTGTTTTTT. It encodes CASSVTATNEKLFF.